This TCR beta chain was recovered during a study of robustness of blood B and T cell sequencing. The CDR3 extends over 13 amino acids. Per the germline V gene, CDR1 is GTSNPN and CDR2 is SVGIG (reference sequence). Of note for this clonotype: One end of the junction fails to match germline, which may point to a read error.

TCR beta repertoires were quantified from mRNA rather than genomic DNA. A 5' template-switch oligo added a universal priming site during cDNA synthesis. The template-switch oligo carried a 12-nucleotide random UMI tagging each cDNA molecule. TCRdb used MiXCR to reprocess the PCR reads, holding one entry per CDR3 protein. The sample gives about 2,000 distinct CDR3 sequences, roughly two thirds of which show up once; around two fifths is in the top ten. V and J are TRBV30 and TRBJ2-3; TRBD2 matches at 8 bases. The sequence was collected from a human donor in good health. Input material: peripheral blood. The CDR3 nucleotides read TGTGCCTGGAGTGGAAGTCCCTCGCGGGGGGACCGTTTT. The encoded protein is CAWSGSPSRGDRF.